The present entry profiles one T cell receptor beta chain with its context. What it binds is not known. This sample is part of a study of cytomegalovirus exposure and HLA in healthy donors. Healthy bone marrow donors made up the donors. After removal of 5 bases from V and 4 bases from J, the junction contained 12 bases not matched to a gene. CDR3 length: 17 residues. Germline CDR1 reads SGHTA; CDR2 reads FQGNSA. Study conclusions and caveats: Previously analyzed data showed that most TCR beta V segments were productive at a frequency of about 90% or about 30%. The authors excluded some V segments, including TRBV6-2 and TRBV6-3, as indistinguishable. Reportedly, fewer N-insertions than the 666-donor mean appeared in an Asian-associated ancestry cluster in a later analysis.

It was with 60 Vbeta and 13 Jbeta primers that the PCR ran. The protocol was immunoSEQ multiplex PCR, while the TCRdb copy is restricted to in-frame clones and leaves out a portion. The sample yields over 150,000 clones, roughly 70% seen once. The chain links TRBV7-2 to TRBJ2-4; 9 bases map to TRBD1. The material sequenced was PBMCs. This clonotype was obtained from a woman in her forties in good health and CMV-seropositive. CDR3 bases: TGTGCCAGCAGCCCGCCCGGCTCGGGACAGGGAAAAAACATTCAGTACTTC. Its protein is CASSPPGSGQGKNIQYF.